This paragraph covers one TCR beta chain sequence. Its cognate antigen is unknown. This entry comes from a study of OX40 agonist ivuxolimab in advanced cancers. Study outcomes and limitations: Relative to CD4+ cells, CD8+ T cells on average had more expanded clones.

The timepoints at which blood was sampled were baseline, cycle 4 day 1, and cycle 7 day 1. The germline CDR1 and CDR2 sequences are SGHAT and FQNNGV. The CDR3 is 13 residues long. After removal of 1 base from V and 6 bases from J, the junction contained 1 base not matched to a gene. Sequencing was performed with immunoSEQ multiplex PCR; in TCRdb, only in-frame clones are kept and a portion is missing. The sample contains 65,000 or so clones, around four fifths of which appear only once. The sequence was obtained from an adult with an advanced solid tumor such as melanoma, head and neck, liver or kidney cancer. This chain joins TRBV11-2 and TRBJ1-2; 8 bases are a match to TRBD1. The sequencing here drew on CD4+ or CD8+ T cells sorted from blood, taken in a trial of the OX40 agonist ivuxolimab. The CDR3 loop reads CASSLGQGNGYTF. CDR3 nucleotide sequence: TGTGCCAGCAGCTTAGGACAGGGGAATGGCTACACCTTC.